This TCR beta chain was identified in a study of human T cells and chemical hapten exposure. Whole-study context: Chiefly female patients presented with alopecia areata, totalis or universalis.

TCRdb fed the RACE reads into MiXCR, producing one record per CDR3 protein. The data contain around 120,000 distinct CDR3 sequences, roughly 13% of them singletons. Time point: pre-sensitization, week 0. Regarding treatment: therapeutic diphenylcyclopropenone sensitization with weekly scalp DPC. Blood was drawn before each patch test was applied. This clonotype was seen many times. The V end lost 1 base, the J end lost 7 bases, and 14 bases lay between the germline ends. The length of the CDR3 is 15 residues. Germline CDR1 SGHVS, CDR2 FQNEAQ. The sequence was collected from a woman between 18 and 29 years old with alopecia areata. Some clones in this sample may be carry-over from other donors' samples. The input for sequencing was whole blood, taken in connection with sensitization to the hapten diphenylcyclopropenone (DPC). This chain uses TRBV7-8 with TRBJ2-1; the D is unclear. CDR3 sequence (DNA): TGTGCCAGCAGCTTAGTAGTGGCACAACCGAATGAGCAGTTCTTC. Translating it yields CASSLVVAQPNEQFF.